These 20 T cell receptor beta chains were all obtained from the same sample, sequenced in a study of a mutant IDH1 vaccine in newly diagnosed glioma. As to time point: baseline, week 1 (first vaccination visit). Treatment here: pre-vaccination baseline after standard-of-care therapy. The table came from immunoSEQ multiplex PCR; TCRdb's copy has only in-frame clones and leaves some out. The table records 98,000 or so clones, about 90% of them present only once. Specimen: PBMCs, collected from a glioma patient treated with radiotherapy, temozolomide or both. These receptors came from a woman aged 50 to 60 with glioma.

The CDR3 spells CASSLGQGQTEAFF. The CDR3 DNA follows: TGTGCCAGCAGCTTGGGACAGGGACAGACTGAAGCTTTCTTT. J is TRBJ1-1 and V is TRBV11-2; 9 nucleotides line up with TRBD1. The CDR3 has 14 residues. Per the germline V gene, CDR1 is SGHAT and CDR2 is FQNNGV. The V segment lost 3 bases and the J segment 5 bases; nucleotides outside the gene matches: 4.

This rearrangement joins TRBV5-4 to TRBJ2-7; TRBD2 matches 11 bases. The germline V gene has CDR1 SGHNT and CDR2 YYREEE (reference sequence). The CDR3 has 15 residues. V shed 5 bases and J 6 bases; nucleotides not matched to a gene: 10. As DNA, the CDR3 is TGTGCCAGCAGTATAACTAGCGGGAGCCCTCGCGAGCAGTACTTC. It translates to CASSITSGSPREQYF.

This chain joins TRBV5-1 and TRBJ2-7, with a possible D match to TRBD1 (5 bases). CDR3 length: 15 residues. V lost 0 bases to trimming and J lost 4 bases, with 14 bases between them. In germline, CDR1 is SGHRS, CDR2 YFSETQ. For the CDR3, the DNA is TGCGCCAGCAGCTTGGCTCCCGGACAAACTTACGAGCAGTACTTC. Translating it yields CASSLAPGQTYEQYF.

V gene TRBV4-1 combines with J gene TRBJ2-1; D may be TRBD2 (6 bases). The germline V gene encodes CDR1 MGHRA and CDR2 YSYEKL. The CDR3 covers 14 residues. V was trimmed by 2 bases and J by 7 bases, leaving 12 bases between them. The chain's CDR3 is CASSQRGRTNEQFF. CDR3 in DNA: TGCGCCAGCAGCCAACGTGGGAGGACGAATGAGCAGTTCTTC.

The chain couples TRBV7-3 to TRBJ2-2; 9 nucleotides agree with TRBD2. Germline CDR1 and CDR2: SGHTA and FQGTGA. The V gene end was trimmed by 5 bases and the J gene end by 6 bases; junction bases not matched to a gene: 4. The CDR3 has 14 amino acids. The chain's CDR3 is CASSLGLAAGELFF. In nucleotides, the CDR3 is TGTGCCAGCAGCCTGGGACTAGCCGCCGGGGAGCTGTTTTTT.

The table lists this clone with a count of one. This chain connects TRBV7-9 to TRBJ2-7; D may be TRBD1 (5 bases). CDR1 SEHNR and CDR2 FQNEAQ come from the germline V gene (reference sequence). The ends were cut back, 5 bases at V and 4 bases at J, with 18 bases in the middle. The CDR3 has 15 amino acids. The CDR3 coding sequence is TGTGCCAGCAGCACCACAGGTCTCCTTAGGTACGAGCAGTACTTC. This gives the protein CASSTTGLLRYEQYF.

The V call is TRBV4-2, the J call TRBJ2-7; D remains ambiguous. V was clipped by 11 bases and J by 2 bases, with 10 bases between them. The germline CDR1 and CDR2 sequences are LGHNA and YNFKEQ. The CDR3 is made up of 11 amino acids. The CDR3 loop reads CALDVTYEQYF. In DNA form, the CDR3 reads TGTGCCTTAGACGTCACCTACGAGCAGTACTTC.

The chain has TRBV7-9 and TRBJ1-1; a weak D match, TRBD1 (6 bases). There are 14 residues in the CDR3. V shed 4 bases and J shed 6 bases, with 15 bases lying between them. Germline assignment: CDR1 SEHNR and CDR2 FQNEAQ (reference sequence). Here the CDR3 DNA reads TGTGCCAGCAGCTCTGTCCTGGGGGGCGCTGAAGCTTTCTTT. It encodes CASSSVLGGAEAFF. Together with reference TRBV7-9 and TRBJ1-1, the CDR3 gives the full variable domain: DTGVSQNPRHKITKRGQNVTFRCDPISEHNRLYWYRQTLGQGPEFLTYFQNEAQLEKSRLLSDRFSAERPKGSFSTLEIQRTEQGDSAMYLCASSSVLGGAEAFFGQGTRLTVV.

The chain combines TRBV5-1 with TRBJ2-1; 12 bases match TRBD2. CDR3 size: 15 residues. With V trimmed by 4 bases and J by 4 bases, 3 bases remained unmatched. Germline assignment: CDR1 SGHRS and CDR2 YFSETQ. The CDR3 nucleotides read TGCGCCAGCAGCCTTGGACTAGCGGGGTACAATGAGCAGTTCTTC. Amino acid sequence: CASSLGLAGYNEQFF.

This chain links TRBV5-1 with TRBJ2-5; TRBD1 might be the D (5 bases). Trimming left V 4 bases short and J 2 bases short, with 15 bases between. CDR3 size: 15 residues. The germline V gene encodes CDR1 SGHRS and CDR2 YFSETQ. CDR3 loop: CASSPEPGSQETQYF. The CDR3 DNA reads as TGCGCCAGCAGCCCGGAACCAGGGTCACAAGAGACCCAGTACTTC.

J is TRBJ1-2 and V is TRBV7-9; the D gene is possibly TRBD1 (5 bases). Trimming pared 2 bases from V and 6 bases from J, leaving 16 bases between. The CDR3 spans 15 residues. Germline CDR1 is SEHNR and CDR2 is FQNEAQ (reference sequence). This CDR3 is CASSLQGAGVDGYTF. DNA for the CDR3: TGTGCCAGCAGCTTACAGGGAGCTGGAGTGGATGGCTACACCTTC.

This chain links TRBV10-1 with TRBJ2-3; the match to TRBD2 covers 12 bases. CDR1 is WNHNN, CDR2 SYGVQD, per germline (reference sequence). J lost 2 bases, V lost 6 bases, and 3 bases had no gene match. This CDR3 is 15 amino acids long. CDR3 loop: CASSRTSGATDTQYF. The CDR3 DNA sequence: TGCGCCAGCAGCCGGACTAGCGGGGCCACAGATACGCAGTATTTT.

The J gene is TRBJ2-5, the V gene TRBV7-9; D is unresolved. This CDR3 region has 13 residues. Looked up from germline, CDR1 is SEHNR and CDR2 is FQNEAQ (reference sequence). The V end lost 3 bases, the J end lost 2 bases, and 7 bases lay between the germline ends. The CDR3, as DNA: TGTGCCAGCAGCTTCGTTGGACAAGAGACCCAGTACTTC. It translates to CASSFVGQETQYF.

This chain uses TRBV2 with TRBJ2-2; 7 nucleotides line up with TRBD1. The V and J ends lost 6 bases and 0 bases, in that order; junction bases with no gene match: 4. Germline lookup yields CDR1 SNHLY and CDR2 FYNNEI. The length of the CDR3 is 15 residues. This CDR3 is CASRVDRANTGELFF. In nucleotides, the CDR3 is TGTGCCAGCAGGGTAGACAGGGCGAACACCGGGGAGCTGTTTTTT.

This chain uses TRBV5-8 with TRBJ2-4; D may be TRBD2 (6 bases). This CDR3 is built from 15 residues. In germline, CDR1 is SGHTS, CDR2 YDEGEE. V shed 4 bases and J shed 0 bases, with 11 bases lying between them. Written as DNA, the CDR3 is TGTGCCAGCAGCCCCGGAGGGATAGCCAAAAACATTCAGTACTTC. It codes for CASSPGGIAKNIQYF.

This clone is a singleton in its sample. The V gene is TRBV5-1, the J gene TRBJ2-7, with D perhaps being TRBD1 or TRBD2 (5 bases each). The CDR3 covers 13 residues. The V and J ends lost 4 bases and 3 bases respectively, with 11 bases between them. Germline V gene sequence: CDR1 SGHRS, CDR2 YFSETQ. CDR3 in amino acids: CASSEGHLYEQYF. The CDR3 DNA reads as TGCGCCAGCAGCGAGGGGCACCTCTACGAGCAGTACTTC.

The J gene is TRBJ1-4, the V gene TRBV5-5; D is possibly TRBD1 (6 bases). Deletions cut 5 bases from V and 6 bases from J, with 11 bases between. CDR1 is SGHKS and CDR2 is YYEKEE in the germline V gene (reference sequence). This CDR3 contains 13 residues. The CDR3 region has the DNA TGTGCCAGCAGTTACCAGGGGTATGAAAAACTGTTTTTT. It yields the protein CASSYQGYEKLFF.

This chain uses TRBV30 with TRBJ1-1; the D is unclear. Germline V CDR1 and CDR2: GTSNPN, SVGIG (reference sequence). The CDR3 sequence is 13 residues long. V lost 0 bases, J lost 2 bases, and 7 bases lay in between. CDR3 sequence reads: CAWSVSVNTEAFF. The CDR3 DNA reads TGTGCCTGGAGTGTTTCGGTAAACACTGAAGCTTTCTTT.

V and J are TRBV18 and TRBJ2-5; 9 bases are a match to TRBD2. The CDR3 loop spans 15 amino acids. V shed 1 base and J 1 base; nucleotides not matched to a gene: 1. The germline CDR1 and CDR2 sequences are KGHSH and LQKENI. The CDR3 region is CASSPRGRAQETQYF. The CDR3 DNA reads as TGTGCCAGCTCACCACGCGGGAGGGCCCAAGAGACCCAGTACTTC.

The V and J genes are TRBV12-5 and TRBJ2-1; 8 bases agree with TRBD1. V lost 1 base and J lost 6; bases outside the gene matches: 2. CDR1 is LGHNT and CDR2 is FRNRAP in the germline V gene. The CDR3 spans 14 residues. CDR3 coding DNA: TGTGCTAGTGGTTTGGCCCAGGGGGCCAATGAGCAGTTCTTC. Translation: CASGLAQGANEQFF.